Below are 8 T cell receptor beta chains sequenced from a single sample in a study of PD-L1 blockade in urothelial cancer. Profiling relied on immunoSEQ multiplex PCR, and the TCRdb table lists in-frame clones only, not all of them. The sample yields 53,000 or so clones, around 87% seen once. Material: PBMCs, obtained around atezolizumab (anti-PD-L1) treatment. These receptors all come from a man in his 60s with urothelial cancer.

This clone was detected only a few times. V usage is TRBV11-2 and J usage is TRBJ1-5; D unresolved. Germline V gene lookup returns CDR1 SGHAT and CDR2 FQNNGV. CDR3 length: 13 residues. The ends were cut back, 1 base at V and 1 base at J, with 2 bases in the middle. CDR3 bases: TGTGCCAGCAGCTTAGCGAGCAATCAGCCCCAGCATTTT. It yields the protein CASSLASNQPQHF.

This clone was detected only once. The V and J genes are TRBV4-2 and TRBJ1-3; maybe TRBD1 (5 bases). From germline, CDR1 is LGHNA and CDR2 YNFKEQ. V was pared by 0 bases and J by 3 bases, with 15 bases between. This CDR3 has 17 residues. In DNA form, the CDR3 reads TGTGCCAGCAGCCAAGATAGGAGGGGAGCGAGTGGAAACACCATATATTTT. Its translation is CASSQDRRGASGNTIYF.

This rearrangement joins TRBV7-8 to TRBJ2-7; D possibly corresponds to TRBD1 (5 bases). CDR3 length equals 14 residues. V dropped 8 bases and J dropped 0 bases, with 14 bases sitting between them. From germline, CDR1 is SGHVS and CDR2 FQNEAQ. The CDR3 DNA follows: TGTGCCAGCCAGGGTGGATCCGACTCCTACGAGCAGTACTTC. It specifies CASQGGSDSYEQYF.

The chain employs TRBV6-5 and TRBJ1-2; TRBD1 matches at 7 bases. This CDR3 has 14 amino acids. The junction had 12 bases not matched to a gene; V was cut back by 6 bases and J by 8 bases. The germline CDR1 and CDR2 sequences are MNHEY and SVGAGI. The CDR3 bases are TGTGCCAGCAGCTATGGGACAGAGACGCGCGGCTACACCTTC. The encoded protein is CASSYGTETRGYTF.

The chain combines TRBV9 with TRBJ2-1, with a tentative D call TRBD2 (6 bases). The length of the CDR3 is 15 residues. Germline-derived CDR1 and CDR2 are SGDLS and YYNGEE. The V end lost 4 bases, the J end lost 7 bases, and 18 bases lay between the germline ends. The chain's CDR3 is CASSPRRDATNEQFF. The CDR3 bases are TGTGCCAGCAGCCCCCGGAGGGACGCGACTAATGAGCAGTTCTTC.

This rearrangement joins TRBV19 to TRBJ2-1; TRBD2 matches at 12 bases. This CDR3 has 16 residues. The J segment lost 1 base and the V segment lost 4 bases, leaving 2 bases of the junction unmatched. The germline V gene has CDR1 LNHDA and CDR2 SQIVND (reference sequence). CDR3 in amino acids: CASSRTSGTSYNEQFF. DNA of the CDR3: TGTGCCAGTAGTAGGACTAGCGGGACTTCCTACAATGAGCAGTTCTTC.

The chain is built from TRBV12-5 and TRBJ2-3; 7 bases are shared with TRBD2. The CDR3 sequence is 14 residues long. With V trimmed by 5 bases and J by 4 bases, 6 bases remained unmatched. From germline, CDR1 is LGHNT and CDR2 FRNRAP. CDR3 protein: CASGPQLASDTQYF. The CDR3 region has the DNA TGTGCTAGTGGTCCCCAACTAGCGTCAGATACGCAGTATTTT.

The V call is TRBV4-3, the J call TRBJ2-1, with D possibly being TRBD2 (7 bases). CDR3 size: 15 residues. The germline CDR1 and CDR2 sequences are LGHNA and YSLEER. The V end lost 0 bases, the J end lost 5 bases, and 11 bases lay between the germline ends. CDR3 nucleotides: TGCGCCAGCAGCCAAGAGCGGGGGCGCCACAATGAGCAGTTCTTC. Translated, it gives CASSQERGRHNEQFF.